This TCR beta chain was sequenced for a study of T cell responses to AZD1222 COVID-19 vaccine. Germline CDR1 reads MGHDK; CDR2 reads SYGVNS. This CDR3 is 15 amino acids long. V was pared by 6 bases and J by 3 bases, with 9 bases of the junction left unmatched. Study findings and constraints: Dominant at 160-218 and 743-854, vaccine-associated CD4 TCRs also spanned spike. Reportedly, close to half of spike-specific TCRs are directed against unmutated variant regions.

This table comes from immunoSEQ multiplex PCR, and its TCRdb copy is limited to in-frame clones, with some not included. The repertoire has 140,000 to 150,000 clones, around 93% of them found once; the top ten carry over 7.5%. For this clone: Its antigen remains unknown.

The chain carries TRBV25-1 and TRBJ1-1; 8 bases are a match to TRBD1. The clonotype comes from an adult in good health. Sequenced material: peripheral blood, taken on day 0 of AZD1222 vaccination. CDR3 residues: CASRTNRGTYTEAFF. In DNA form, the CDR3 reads TGTGCCAGCAGAACCAACAGGGGGACTTACACTGAAGCTTTCTTT.